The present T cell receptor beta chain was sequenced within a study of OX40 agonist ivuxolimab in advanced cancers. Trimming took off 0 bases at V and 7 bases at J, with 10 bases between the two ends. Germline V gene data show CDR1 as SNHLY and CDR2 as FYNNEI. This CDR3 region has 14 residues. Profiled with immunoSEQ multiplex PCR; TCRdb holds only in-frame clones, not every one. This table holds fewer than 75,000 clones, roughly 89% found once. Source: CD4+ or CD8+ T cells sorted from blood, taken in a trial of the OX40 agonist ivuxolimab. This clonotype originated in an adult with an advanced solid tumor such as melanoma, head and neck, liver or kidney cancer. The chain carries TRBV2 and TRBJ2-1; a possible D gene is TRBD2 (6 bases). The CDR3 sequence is CASSEAETRNEQFF. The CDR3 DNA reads TGTGCCAGCAGTGAAGCCGAGACTAGGAATGAGCAGTTCTTC.